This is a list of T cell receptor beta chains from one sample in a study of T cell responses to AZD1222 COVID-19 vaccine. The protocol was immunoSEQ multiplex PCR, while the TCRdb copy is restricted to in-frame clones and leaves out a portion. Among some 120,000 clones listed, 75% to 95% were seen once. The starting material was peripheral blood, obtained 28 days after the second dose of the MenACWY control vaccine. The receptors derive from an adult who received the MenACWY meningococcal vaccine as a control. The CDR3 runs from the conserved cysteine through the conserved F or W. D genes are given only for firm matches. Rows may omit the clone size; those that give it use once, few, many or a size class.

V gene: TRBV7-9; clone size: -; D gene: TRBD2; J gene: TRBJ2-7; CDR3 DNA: TGTGCCAGCAGCTCCAGCGGGGACGGCGAGCAGTACTTC; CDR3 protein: CASSSSGDGEQYF
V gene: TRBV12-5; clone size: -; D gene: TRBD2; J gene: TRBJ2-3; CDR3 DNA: TGTGCTAGTGGTTTGTCCGGGACTAGCTCGCAGTATTTT; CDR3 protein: CASGLSGTSSQYF
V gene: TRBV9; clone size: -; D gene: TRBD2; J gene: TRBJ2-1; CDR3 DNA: TGTGCCAGCAGCGGCCCAGGAGCGGGAGGTTGGGGCCGGCCTGAGCAGTTCTTC; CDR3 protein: CASSGPGAGGWGRPEQFF
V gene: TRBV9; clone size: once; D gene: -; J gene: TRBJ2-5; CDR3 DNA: TGTGCCAGCAGCGTAGCGGCGGGAGAGACCCAGTACTTC; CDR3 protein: CASSVAAGETQYF
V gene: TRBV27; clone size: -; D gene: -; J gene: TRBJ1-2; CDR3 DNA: TGTGCCAGCAAACCACAGGGATGGAACTATGGCTACACCTTC; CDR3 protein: CASKPQGWNYGYTF
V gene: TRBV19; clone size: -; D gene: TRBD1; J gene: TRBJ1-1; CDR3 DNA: TGTGCCAGTAGTATCACAGGGGTTGGGACTGAAGCTTTCTTT; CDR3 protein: CASSITGVGTEAFF
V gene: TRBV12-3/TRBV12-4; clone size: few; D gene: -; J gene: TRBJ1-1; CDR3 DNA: TGTGCCAGCAGCCGAAGCTTGAACACTGAAGCTTTCTTT; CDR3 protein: CASSRSLNTEAFF
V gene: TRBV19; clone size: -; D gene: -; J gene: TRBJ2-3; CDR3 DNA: TGTGCCAGTAGTATAAAGTCAGCCGTGGTCACAGATACGCAGTATTTT; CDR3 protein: CASSIKSAVVTDTQYF
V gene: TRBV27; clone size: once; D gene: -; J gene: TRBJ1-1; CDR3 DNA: TGTGCCAGTGGGAGGGTTGGAGGGACTGAAGCTTTCTTT; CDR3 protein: CASGRVGGTEAFF
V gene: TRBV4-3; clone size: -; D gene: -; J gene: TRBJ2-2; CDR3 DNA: TGCGCCAGCAGCCCCCAAGCGGTTTCGGACGCGAACACCGGGGAGCTGTTTTTT; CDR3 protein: CASSPQAVSDANTGELFF
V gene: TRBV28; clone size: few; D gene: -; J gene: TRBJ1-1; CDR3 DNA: TGTGCCAGCAGTTCCTCGCTGAACACTGAAGCTTTCTTT; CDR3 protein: CASSSSLNTEAFF
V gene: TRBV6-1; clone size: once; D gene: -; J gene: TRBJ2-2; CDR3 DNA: TGTGCCAGCAGTGAAGGTGAAACAGTCACCGGGGAGCTGTTTTTT; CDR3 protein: CASSEGETVTGELFF
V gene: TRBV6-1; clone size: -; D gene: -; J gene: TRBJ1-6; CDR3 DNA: TGTGCCAGCAGTGAAACGGGACGGAAAAATTCACCCCTCCACTTT; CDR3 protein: CASSETGRKNSPLHF
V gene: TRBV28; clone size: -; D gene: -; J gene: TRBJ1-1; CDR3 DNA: TGTGCCAGCAGTTCCCAGAACACTGAAGCTTTCTTT; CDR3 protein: CASSSQNTEAFF
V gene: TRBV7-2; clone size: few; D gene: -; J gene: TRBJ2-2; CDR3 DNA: TGTGCCAGCAGCTTAGGGGCGAACACCGGGGAGCTGTTTTTT; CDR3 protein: CASSLGANTGELFF
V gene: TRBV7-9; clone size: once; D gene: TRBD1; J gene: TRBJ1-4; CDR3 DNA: TGTGCCAGCAGCTTACGACAGGGCGAGGAAAAACTGTTTTTT; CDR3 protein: CASSLRQGEEKLFF
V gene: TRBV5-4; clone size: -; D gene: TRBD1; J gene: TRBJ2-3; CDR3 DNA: TGTGCCAGCAGCTTTTCGGGACAGGGTGACACAGATACGCAGTATTTT; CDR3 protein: CASSFSGQGDTDTQYF
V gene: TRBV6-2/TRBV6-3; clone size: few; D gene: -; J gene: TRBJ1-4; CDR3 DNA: TGTGCCAGCAGTTACTACCGGGATAATGAAAAACTGTTTTTT; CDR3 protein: CASSYYRDNEKLFF
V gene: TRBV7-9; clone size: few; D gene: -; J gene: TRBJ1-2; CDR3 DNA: TGTGCCAGCAGCTTAGAAGGACCCAACACCTTC; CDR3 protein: CASSLEGPNTF
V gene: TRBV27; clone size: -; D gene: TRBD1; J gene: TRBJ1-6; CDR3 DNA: TGTGCCAGCACCCCGATAACAGGGGACGGATCACCCCTCCACTTT; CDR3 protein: CASTPITGDGSPLHF
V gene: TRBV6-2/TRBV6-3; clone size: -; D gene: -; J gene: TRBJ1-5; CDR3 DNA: TGTGCCAGCAGTACCCAGGGTTTATATCAGCCCCAGCATTTT; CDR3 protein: CASSTQGLYQPQHF
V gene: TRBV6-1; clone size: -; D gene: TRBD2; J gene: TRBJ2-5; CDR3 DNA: TGTGCCAGCAGTGAACTAGCGGGAGGGCCAGAGACCCAGTACTTC; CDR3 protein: CASSELAGGPETQYF
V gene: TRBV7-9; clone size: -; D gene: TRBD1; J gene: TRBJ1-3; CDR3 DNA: TGTGCCAGCAGCTTAGCTGCGAGTCGGGACAGGGGAAACACCATATATTTT; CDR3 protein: CASSLAASRDRGNTIYF
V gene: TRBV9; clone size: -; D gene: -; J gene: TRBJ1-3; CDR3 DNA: TGTGCCAGCAGCATCACAGTCTCTGGAAACACCATATATTTT; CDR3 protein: CASSITVSGNTIYF
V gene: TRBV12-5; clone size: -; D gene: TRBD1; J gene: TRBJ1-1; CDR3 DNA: TGTGCTAGTGGTTTGGTACTCGGGACAGGGTCGAAGATGAACACTGAAGCTTTCTTT; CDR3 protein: CASGLVLGTGSKMNTEAFF
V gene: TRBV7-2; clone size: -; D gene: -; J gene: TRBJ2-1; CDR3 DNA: TGTGCCAGCAGGCGCACCAGAGAGCAGTTCTTC; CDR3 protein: CASRRTREQFF
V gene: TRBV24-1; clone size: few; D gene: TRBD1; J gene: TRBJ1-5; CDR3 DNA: TGTGCCACCAGTGCGACAGGGTCTAGTCAGCCCCAGCATTTT; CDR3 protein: CATSATGSSQPQHF
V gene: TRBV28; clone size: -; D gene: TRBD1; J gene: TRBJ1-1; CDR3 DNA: TGTGCCAGCAGTTTAAGGGACAGGATGAAAAATAAGAACACTGAAGCTTTCTTT; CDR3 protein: CASSLRDRMKNKNTEAFF